Shown below are 31 T cell receptor beta chains from a single sample sequenced in a study of regulatory T cells in long-lasting Graves disease (dated by TCRdb to the early 2020s). Libraries were prepared through multiplex PCR. The sequencer was an Illumina HiSeq 4000. iRepertoire HTBI primers and Arm-PCR amplification of CDR3 regions were used to construct TCR beta libraries. TCRdb itself trimmed the public reads at Q25 with fastp, ran MiXCR and retained productive beta chains. Here each entry gathers all rows of one CDR3 protein and keeps the most common genes and DNA. The sample contains 550,000 or so distinct CDR3 sequences, about 12% of them found a single time. The top ten constitute over 7% of the sample. The time point label, as the study defines it: newly diagnosed GD, antithyroid drugs for less than 3 months. For both TCR sequencing and RNA sequencing, RNA was extracted from PBMCs in TRIzol.

This same sample was also part of a study on T cells in Graves' hyperthyroidism and ophthalmopathy.

Sequencing used peripheral blood mononuclear cells (PBMCs), obtained at new diagnosis, from a patient treated with antithyroid drugs. Receptors originate from a woman younger than 45 with Graves disease. Donor details come from another sample of the same person, matched by shared clones.

The rearrangement joins TRBV11-2 to TRBJ2-5; no firm D call. Germline CDR1 reads SGHAT; CDR2 reads FQNNGV. V lost 5 bases and J 3 bases, leaving 10 bases between the germline ends. The CDR3 runs 13 residues. CDR3 sequence (DNA): TGTGCCAGCAGCCTCAAAAGGAAAGAGACCCAGTACTTC. It encodes CASSLKRKETQYF.

The sample holds a few counts of this clonotype. The chain links TRBV6-2 or TRBV6-3 to TRBJ2-5; 8 nucleotides align to TRBD1. Germline V CDR1 and CDR2: MNHEY, SVGEGT. V lost 5 bases, J lost 1 base, and 6 bases stayed unmatched. The CDR3 has 15 residues. The CDR3: CASSHGQGGQETQYF. The CDR3 coding sequence is TGTGCCAGCAGTCATGGACAGGGTGGCCAAGAGACCCAGTACTTC.

This clonotype was recorded many times. The chain is built from TRBV11-2 and TRBJ2-1; D is unclear. Per germline, CDR1 SGHAT and CDR2 FQNNGV. The CDR3 extends over 16 amino acids. The V end was cut by 4 bases, the J end by 10 bases, with 23 bases between. CDR3 sequence (DNA): TGTGCCAGCAGCTCCTTGCTAGGTGAGCCACAAAAGGAGCAGTTCTTC. This translates into CASSSLLGEPQKEQFF.

This clonotype came up a few times. In DNA form, the CDR3 reads TGTGCCAGCAGTTACCTGGCGGGGGACACGGATTACAATGAGCAGTTCTTC. Amino acids: CASSYLAGDTDYNEQFF. This chain joins TRBV6-5 and TRBJ2-1; D is possibly TRBD2 (7 bases). CDR1 is MNHEY and CDR2 is SVGAGI in the germline V gene. The germline V and J ends were trimmed by 2 bases and 4 bases, with 18 bases remaining between them. This CDR3 is 17 amino acids long.

Many counts were recorded for this clonotype. The V gene is TRBV2, the J gene TRBJ2-2, with D uncertain. The CDR3 sequence is 13 residues long. Between the trimmed V and J ends, which lost 0 bases and 4 bases, there was a span of 3 bases. CDR1 SNHLY and CDR2 FYNNEI come from the germline V gene. CDR3 bases: TGTGCCAGCAGTGAAGCTGTCACCGGGGAGCTGTTTTTT. Encoded protein: CASSEAVTGELFF.

This rearrangement joins TRBV4-3 to TRBJ1-2; a possible D gene is TRBD1 (6 bases). Germline lookup yields CDR1 LGHNA and CDR2 YSLEER. Trimming shortened V by 5 bases and J by 4 bases, and 17 bases separated the two germline ends. This CDR3 region has 15 residues. The CDR3 nucleotides read TGCGCCAGCAGCGTCCAGCGGGGGGGCGCCTATGGCTACACCTTC. Translating it yields CASSVQRGGAYGYTF.

This clonotype was observed a handful of times. V is TRBV14 and J is TRBJ2-5; tentative D call: TRBD2 (5 bases). The CDR3 runs 15 residues. Germline loops: CDR1 SGHDN, CDR2 FVKESK. The V end was cut by 1 base, the J end by 5 bases, with 14 bases between. Written as DNA, the CDR3 is TGTGCCAGCAGCCAAGCCCGGGGAGAATGGGAGACCCAGTACTTC. It specifies CASSQARGEWETQYF.

This clonotype has ten or more counts. This sequence joins TRBV5-1 and TRBJ1-6; D is perhaps TRBD1 (5 bases). Per germline, CDR1 SGHRS and CDR2 YFSETQ. The CDR3 has 14 residues. The V and J ends lost 0 bases and 8 bases respectively, with 9 bases between them. CDR3 DNA: TGCGCCAGCAGCTTGGGAGGAGGGGATTCACCCCTCCACTTT. Translated, it gives CASSLGGGDSPLHF.

This clonotype was counted at least ten times. The V and J genes are TRBV28 and TRBJ1-1; TRBD1 agrees at 10 bases. V was pared by 5 bases and J by 5 bases, with 8 bases of the junction left unmatched. Germline CDR1 MDHEN, CDR2 SYDVKM. This CDR3 is 15 amino acids long. CDR3 bases: TGTGCCAGCAGTGGACCGGGACAGGGGTTAACTGAAGCTTTCTTT. This sequence encodes CASSGPGQGLTEAFF.

The chain combines TRBV5-1 with TRBJ2-1; a possible D gene is TRBD2 (6 bases). The V gene lost 0 bases and the J gene lost 1 base, with 11 bases spanning the gap. The CDR3 extends over 16 amino acids. The germline V gene encodes CDR1 SGHRS and CDR2 YFSETQ. The CDR3 bases are TGCGCCAGCAGCTTGGAGACCGGGAGTTCCTACAATGAGCAGTTCTTC. This encodes CASSLETGSSYNEQFF.

This clonotype appeared many times. The rearrangement uses TRBV2 and TRBJ1-5; 9 nucleotides align to TRBD1. V gave up 1 base and J gave up 8 bases; unmatched junction bases: 9. Germline V CDR1 and CDR2: SNHLY, FYNNEI. The CDR3 totals 16 residues. CDR3 in DNA: TGTGCCAGCAGTGAAGGAACAGGGGGCCCTTTGGAGCCCCAGCATTTT. Protein product: CASSEGTGGPLEPQHF. The complete variable domain, with remaining parts taken from reference TRBV2 and TRBJ1-5, reads EPEVTQTPSHQVTQMGQEVILRCVPISNHLYFYWYRQILGQKVEFLVSFYNNEISEKSEIFDDQFSVERPDGSNFTLKIRSTKLEDSAMYFCASSEGTGGPLEPQHFGDGTRLSIL.

This clonotype was found many times. The chain couples TRBV10-2 to TRBJ2-1; 7 nucleotides agree with TRBD2. V lost 7 bases to trimming and J lost 6 bases; unmatched junction nucleotides: 9. The V gene's germline CDR1 is WSHSY and CDR2 SAAADI. CDR3 length: 14 residues. The CDR3 DNA is TGCGCCAGCAATACCCGGGACTATTCCAATGAGCAGTTCTTC. The encoded protein is CASNTRDYSNEQFF.

This clonotype was seen repeatedly, ten times or more. The chain joins TRBV9 to TRBJ2-5; D is uncertain. The CDR3 covers 12 residues. Germline V lookup: CDR1 SGDLS, CDR2 YYNGEE. V was clipped by 3 bases and J by 5 bases, with 8 bases between them. CDR3 nucleotides: TGTGCCAGCAGCGCTAATCTCGAGACCCAGTACTTC. Protein product: CASSANLETQYF. The full variable domain, completed using reference TRBV9 and TRBJ2-5, is DSGVTQTPKHLITATGQRVTLRCSPRSGDLSVYWYQQSLDQGLQFLIQYYNGEERAKGNILERFSAQQFPDLHSELNLSSLELGDSALYFCASSANLETQYFGPGTRLLVL.

This clonotype occurred many times. The rearrangement links TRBV27 to TRBJ1-1; 9 bases match TRBD1. This CDR3 has 16 residues. Trimming took 0 bases from V and 5 from J; bases not matched to a gene: 7. CDR1 and CDR2 from the germline V gene are MNHEY and SMNVEV (reference sequence). In DNA form, the CDR3 reads TGTGCCAGCAGTTTATCGTCAGGGACAGGGAGAACTGAAGCTTTCTTT. It yields the protein CASSLSSGTGRTEAFF.

This clonotype was seen a handful of times. The genes are TRBV7-9 and TRBJ1-1; D is undetermined. Germline V gene sequence: CDR1 SEHNR, CDR2 FQNEAQ (reference sequence). This CDR3 comprises 15 residues. V gave up 5 bases and J gave up 3 bases, with 16 bases separating them. CDR3 in amino acids: CASSLPPTRHTEAFF. As DNA, the CDR3 is TGTGCCAGCAGCCTACCGCCGACAAGACACACTGAAGCTTTCTTT.

This clonotype was observed at least ten times. This chain joins TRBV2 and TRBJ2-5; 7 bases match TRBD1. The CDR3 runs 12 residues. Germline V gene data show CDR1 as SNHLY and CDR2 as FYNNEI. Written as DNA, the CDR3 is TGTGGGGGACAGAACAGGCCCGAGACCCAGTACTTC. Translated: CGGQNRPETQYF.

A few counts support this clonotype. The chain couples TRBV29-1 to TRBJ2-1; D not certain. The CDR3 is 17 amino acids. The V and J ends lost 2 bases and 4 bases respectively, with 21 bases between them. The V gene's germline CDR1 is SQVTM and CDR2 ANQGSEA. In DNA, the CDR3 is TGCAGCGTTGAATCGCTCGGAGCAGTTAGAGGTTACAATGAGCAGTTCTTC. This gives the protein CSVESLGAVRGYNEQFF.

This CDR3 reads CASSVAPGTDGGETQYF. As DNA, the CDR3 is TGTGCCAGCAGCGTAGCGCCGGGAACCGACGGCGGGGAGACCCAGTACTTC. V gene TRBV9 combines with J gene TRBJ2-5; tentative D call: TRBD2 (5 bases). This CDR3 has 17 amino acids. The V end was cut by 0 bases, the J end by 5 bases, with 20 bases between. Germline V gene data show CDR1 as SGDLS and CDR2 as YYNGEE.

There are a few counts of this clonotype. The gene calls are TRBV28 and TRBJ2-4; TRBD1 matches at 7 bases. The CDR3 consists of 17 residues. Unmatched junction bases numbered 8, after V lost 0 bases and J lost 3 bases. Germline assignment: CDR1 MDHEN and CDR2 SYDVKM. CDR3 loop: CASSLWGTARGKNIQYF. The CDR3, as DNA: TGTGCCAGCAGTTTATGGGGGACAGCCCGGGGCAAAAACATTCAGTACTTC.

This clonotype was counted many times. V gene TRBV28 combines with J gene TRBJ1-4; no reliable D call. Germline loops: CDR1 MDHEN, CDR2 SYDVKM. This CDR3 is 14 amino acids long. V was shortened by 3 bases and J by 4 bases, with 9 bases between the two germline ends. Written as DNA, the CDR3 is TGTGCCAGCAGTTTGTCCGGGTTTAATGAAAAACTGTTTTTT. It encodes CASSLSGFNEKLFF. The variable domain in full, completed from reference TRBV28 and TRBJ1-4, reads DVKVTQSSRYLVKRTGEKVFLECVQDMDHENMFWYRQDPGLGLRLIYFSYDVKMKEKGDIPEGYSVSREKKERFSLILESASTNQTSMYLCASSLSGFNEKLFFGSGTQLSVL.

This clonotype was recorded many times. The chain links TRBV19 to TRBJ1-6; TRBD1 is a possible D gene (5 bases). The CDR3 is 17 amino acids. The germline V gene encodes CDR1 LNHDA and CDR2 SQIVND (reference sequence). V lost 5 bases and J lost 0, with 14 bases in between. The CDR3 here is CASSATAYLSYNSPLHF. The CDR3 nucleotides read TGTGCCAGTAGTGCGACAGCTTATCTCTCCTATAATTCACCCCTCCACTTT.

This clonotype appeared a few times. The chain recombines TRBV24-1 with TRBJ2-5, with TRBD2 identical over 13 bases. From germline, CDR1 is KGHDR and CDR2 SFDVKD. Unmatched junction bases numbered 6, after V lost 9 bases and J lost 3 bases. The CDR3 loop spans 15 amino acids. The DNA of the CDR3 is TGTGCCACCTTACGGACTAGCGGGAGTGAAGAGACCCAGTACTTC. Translation: CATLRTSGSEETQYF.

This clonotype was seen repeatedly, ten times or more. Relative to the germline gene, one junction end is altered; a read error may explain this. The chain employs TRBV5-4 and TRBJ2-7; perhaps D is TRBD1 or TRBD2 (6 bases each). The CDR3 sequence is 15 residues long. Germline V gives CDR1 SGHNT, CDR2 YYREEE (reference sequence). This CDR3 is CASSREGGRAPSRWF. The CDR3 DNA is TGTGCCAGCAGCCGCGAGGGGGGAAGGGCCCCCAGCAGGTGGTTC.

This clonotype has only a few counts. This sequence joins TRBV12-5 and TRBJ2-1; 10 bases are a match to TRBD1. This CDR3 contains 20 residues. Germline CDR1 is LGHNT and CDR2 is FRNRAP. With V trimmed by 2 bases and J by 8 bases, 21 bases remained unmatched. CDR3 sequence (DNA): TGTGCTAGTGGTTTGCAATTCAAGACTGACGGGGACAGGGGTAGCGATGAGCAGTTCTTC. Residues: CASGLQFKTDGDRGSDEQFF.

There are many counts of this clonotype. This sequence joins TRBV20-1 and TRBJ2-3, with D unresolved. There are 16 residues in the CDR3. V shed 3 bases and J shed 3 bases, with 19 bases lying between them. Germline CDR1 and CDR2: DFQATT and SNEGSKA (reference sequence). CDR3 nucleotides: TGCAGTGCTAGTGGGTCAGACAATACCCCGACAGATACGCAGTATTTT. Its translation is CSASGSDNTPTDTQYF.

A note on this clonotype: A much larger clonotype is one base distant, so this may be a read error. DNA for the CDR3: TGTGCCAGCAGCTTTGCCTCTGGGGGAGTTACGTACTTC. As protein: CASSFASGGVTYF. The chain joins TRBV11-2 to TRBJ2-4, with D possibly called TRBD1 or TRBD2 (5 bases each). Trimming took off 3 bases at V and 15 bases at J, with 18 bases between the two ends. This CDR3 region has 13 residues. Germline assignment: CDR1 SGHAT and CDR2 FQNNGV.

There are many counts of this clonotype. This chain links TRBV20-1 with TRBJ2-3; D is unresolved. Trimming cost V 6 bases and J 4 bases, with 17 bases left between them. Germline loops: CDR1 DFQATT, CDR2 SNEGSKA (reference sequence). The CDR3 is made up of 14 amino acids. CDR3 nucleotides: TGCAGTGCCGGAACTCCCTCCCGCGCAGATACGCAGTATTTT. This encodes CSAGTPSRADTQYF.

This clonotype was observed many times. V usage is TRBV6-9 and J usage is TRBJ1-2, with D possibly TRBD1 on 5 matching bases. V was pared by 3 bases and J by 4 bases, with 15 bases between. There are 15 residues in the CDR3. Germline V gene sequence: CDR1 MNHGY, CDR2 SVAAGI. The CDR3 DNA sequence: TGTGCCAGCAGTTACTCCCAGGGCTCGGCCTATGGCTACACCTTC. Translated, it gives CASSYSQGSAYGYTF.

The chain links TRBV7-2 to TRBJ2-7; a weak D match, TRBD1 (5 bases). The CDR3 loop spans 12 amino acids. Trimming removed 1 base from V and 7 bases from J, with 8 bases in between. In germline, CDR1 is SGHTA, CDR2 FQGNSA. CDR3 sequence reads: CASSLDRWEQYF. The CDR3 DNA reads TGTGCCAGCAGCTTAGACAGGTGGGAGCAGTACTTC.

This clonotype has ten or more counts. The chain couples TRBV20-1 to TRBJ1-1, with 9 positions matching TRBD1. Germline V lookup: CDR1 DFQATT, CDR2 SNEGSKA (reference sequence). This CDR3 region has 16 residues. V lost 6 bases to trimming and J lost 0 bases; unmatched junction nucleotides: 11. The CDR3 spells CSAGTGIELMNTEAFF. The CDR3 DNA reads TGCAGTGCCGGGACAGGGATCGAGCTCATGAACACTGAAGCTTTCTTT.

The sample holds many counts of this clonotype. The J gene is TRBJ2-7, the V gene TRBV2; 10 bases fit TRBD1. The CDR3 is 16 amino acids. J was trimmed by 3 bases and V by 1 base; bases with no gene match: 6. The germline V gene has CDR1 SNHLY and CDR2 FYNNEI. The DNA for the CDR3 is TGTGCCAGCAGTGAAGTCGCAGGACAGGGGGACTACGAGCAGTACTTC. Residues: CASSEVAGQGDYEQYF.